This TCR beta chain was sequenced in a study of T cell responses to AZD1222 COVID-19 vaccine. Germline CDR1 and CDR2: SNHLY and FYNNEI. V shed 4 bases and J shed 5 bases, with 11 bases lying between them. CDR3 length equals 13 residues. Study conclusions and caveats: Across the whole spike, CD4 TCRs peaked at regions 160-218 and 743-854. Sampling captured repertoires only after the peak T cell response.

Using immunoSEQ multiplex PCR, the repertoire was profiled, and TCRdb retains in-frame clones only, with some absent. The table lists approximately 96,000 clones, 75% to 95% of them singletons. Comments on this clone: Antigen specificity is unknown.

Here the sequenced sample was peripheral blood, taken 28 days after the second AZD1222 dose. The sequence came from an adult who received the AZD1222 COVID-19 vaccine. V gene TRBV2 combines with J gene TRBJ2-5; D ambiguous. CDR3 region: CASSGGSRETQYF. The CDR3 coding sequence is TGTGCCAGCAGTGGCGGATCCAGGGAGACCCAGTACTTC.